A single sample is the source of the 27 T cell receptor beta chains below, sequenced in a study of cytomegalovirus exposure and HLA in healthy donors. Use of 60 Vbeta and 13 Jbeta primers characterized the PCR. This table comes from immunoSEQ multiplex PCR, and its TCRdb copy is limited to in-frame clones, with some not included. The table lists 160,000 or so clones, more than 65% of them singletons. Sequenced: PBMCs. Every receptor here comes from a woman between 50 and 59 years old in good health and CMV-seronegative.

The CDR3 here is CASSLWAQGNSNQPQHF. The CDR3 DNA is TGTGCCAGCAGTTTGTGGGCCCAGGGGAATAGCAATCAGCCCCAGCATTTT. This chain connects TRBV28 to TRBJ1-5; TRBD1 is a possible D gene (6 bases). This CDR3 region has 17 residues. Germline V gene sequence: CDR1 MDHEN, CDR2 SYDVKM. V was cut by 3 bases and J by 0 bases, with 15 bases left in between.

This clone was seen more than once but under ten times. The V and J genes are TRBV28 and TRBJ1-5, with a tentative D call TRBD1 (5 bases). The germline V gene encodes CDR1 MDHEN and CDR2 SYDVKM. This CDR3 region has 15 residues. V gave up 5 bases and J gave up 5 bases, with 16 bases separating them. CDR3 sequence: CASSPKFRGDQPQHF. CDR3 in DNA: TGTGCCAGCAGTCCCAAATTCCGGGGGGATCAGCCCCAGCATTTT.

This chain connects TRBV7-9 to TRBJ2-5; TRBD1 aligns across 9 bases. The CDR3 runs to 15 residues. Germline V gene data show CDR1 as SEHNR and CDR2 as FQNEAQ (reference sequence). V lost 3 bases and J lost 5; bases outside the gene matches: 7. The CDR3 protein is CASSFGTGSRETQYF. In nucleotides, the CDR3 is TGTGCCAGCAGCTTTGGGACAGGGAGTAGGGAGACCCAGTACTTC. Full variable domain (rest looked up from reference TRBV7-9 and TRBJ2-5): DTGVSQNPRHKITKRGQNVTFRCDPISEHNRLYWYRQTLGQGPEFLTYFQNEAQLEKSRLLSDRFSAERPKGSFSTLEIQRTEQGDSAMYLCASSFGTGSRETQYFGPGTRLLVL.

The V gene is TRBV28, the J gene TRBJ1-4, with TRBD1 matching over 9 bases. The CDR3 is 16 residues long. Per germline, CDR1 MDHEN and CDR2 SYDVKM. V lost 5 bases and J lost 8; bases outside the gene matches: 12. CDR3 residues: CASSRFPGQGGEKLFF. The CDR3 bases are TGTGCCAGCAGTCGATTTCCGGGACAGGGCGGAGAAAAACTGTTTTTT. Using reference TRBV28 and TRBJ1-4 for the parts outside the CDR3, the full variable domain is DVKVTQSSRYLVKRTGEKVFLECVQDMDHENMFWYRQDPGLGLRLIYFSYDVKMKEKGDIPEGYSVSREKKERFSLILESASTNQTSMYLCASSRFPGQGGEKLFFGSGTQLSVL.

This clone was seen a single time. V usage is TRBV5-1 and J usage is TRBJ2-5, with 11 bases fitting TRBD2. After removal of 5 bases from V and 4 bases from J, the junction contained 4 bases not matched to a gene. The CDR3 has 14 amino acids. Germline V gene lookup returns CDR1 SGHRS and CDR2 YFSETQ. The chain's CDR3 is CASSVTSGGETQYF. The CDR3 coding sequence is TGCGCCAGCAGTGTTACTAGCGGGGGAGAGACCCAGTACTTC.

This chain links TRBV7-2 with TRBJ1-2; 7 nucleotides line up with TRBD1. Germline CDR1 is SGHTA and CDR2 is FQGNSA. This CDR3 region has 13 residues. Germline trimming cut 5 bases from V and 5 bases from J; bases unmatched to any gene: 5. CDR3 loop: CASSEDRRYGYTF. Written as DNA, the CDR3 is TGTGCCAGCAGCGAGGACAGGAGATATGGCTACACCTTC.

The genes are TRBV19 and TRBJ1-5, with D possibly being TRBD1 (6 bases). Germline CDR1 LNHDA, CDR2 SQIVND (reference sequence). The CDR3 loop spans 16 amino acids. Between the trimmed V and J ends, which lost 4 bases and 2 bases, there was a span of 15 bases. The CDR3 reads CASSRDISGGNQPQHF. Written as DNA, the CDR3 is TGTGCCAGTAGTAGGGACATTTCTGGAGGCAATCAGCCCCAGCATTTT.

The rearrangement links TRBV28 to TRBJ1-1, with 10 bases fitting TRBD1. J was trimmed by 4 bases and V by 11 bases; bases with no gene match: 7. In germline, CDR1 is MDHEN, CDR2 SYDVKM. CDR3 length: 13 amino acids. The CDR3 nucleotides are TGTGCCGCCCGGACAGGGGGGAGCACTGAAGCTTTCTTT. Amino acids: CAARTGGSTEAFF.

The rearrangement links TRBV19 to TRBJ2-3, with TRBD1 matching over 9 bases. Germline V CDR1 and CDR2: LNHDA, SQIVND (reference sequence). This CDR3 region has 16 residues. Unmatched junction bases numbered 5, after V lost 3 bases and J lost 1 base. Written as DNA, the CDR3 is TGTGCCAGTAGTATCCTTTGGACAGGGGGCACAGATACGCAGTATTTT. It is translated as CASSILWTGGTDTQYF.

The V call is TRBV28, the J call TRBJ1-2; tentatively, D is TRBD1 (6 bases). V gave up 3 bases and J gave up 4 bases, with 9 bases separating them. Germline V gives CDR1 MDHEN, CDR2 SYDVKM. The CDR3 consists of 13 residues. CDR3 region: CASSFRGGYGYTF. CDR3 sequence (DNA): TGTGCCAGCAGTTTTAGGGGGGGCTATGGCTACACCTTC.

This clone was counted between two and nine times. The rearrangement uses TRBV28 and TRBJ1-4, with D unclear. The germline V gene encodes CDR1 MDHEN and CDR2 SYDVKM. Between the trimmed V and J ends, which lost 6 bases and 8 bases, there was a span of 16 bases. The CDR3 runs 14 residues. The DNA of the CDR3 is TGTGCCAGCAGCCAACCAGTGGAGACGGAAAAACTGTTTTTT. Protein sequence: CASSQPVETEKLFF. The variable domain in full, completed from reference TRBV28 and TRBJ1-4, reads DVKVTQSSRYLVKRTGEKVFLECVQDMDHENMFWYRQDPGLGLRLIYFSYDVKMKEKGDIPEGYSVSREKKERFSLILESASTNQTSMYLCASSQPVETEKLFFGSGTQLSVL.

This clone came up a few times. The chain links TRBV6-5 to TRBJ2-5; D unresolved. Between the trimmed V and J ends, which lost 6 bases and 2 bases, there was a span of 10 bases. The CDR3 contains 13 residues. Germline V gene data show CDR1 as MNHEY and CDR2 as SVGAGI. CDR3 bases: TGTGCCAGCAGGAGTCTCGTTCAAGAGACCCAGTACTTC. Translated, it gives CASRSLVQETQYF.

The chain has TRBV25-1 and TRBJ1-4; 12 nucleotides agree with TRBD1. Per the germline V gene, CDR1 is MGHDK and CDR2 is SYGVNS. The V and J ends lost 1 base and 7 bases, in that order; junction bases with no gene match: 4. CDR3 length: 16 amino acids. The CDR3, as DNA: TGTGCCAGCAGTGAATTGGGGACAGGGGGCGGTGAAAAACTGTTTTTT. Its protein is CASSELGTGGGEKLFF.

The V gene is TRBV6-6, the J gene TRBJ1-1; D is possibly TRBD1 (6 bases). The CDR3 loop spans 15 amino acids. The germline V gene encodes CDR1 MNHNY and CDR2 SVGAGI (reference sequence). V was trimmed by 6 bases and J by 0 bases, leaving 14 bases between them. The CDR3 region has the DNA TGTGCCAGCAGGGAGATGGACAGAATGAACACTGAAGCTTTCTTT. It translates to CASREMDRMNTEAFF.

The genes are TRBV27 and TRBJ2-1, with D maybe TRBD1 (5 bases). The CDR3 contains 14 residues. Germline V gives CDR1 MNHEY, CDR2 SMNVEV (reference sequence). V lost 7 bases to trimming and J lost 4 bases, with 14 bases between them. CDR3 amino acids: CASTPGQPYNEQFF. Here the CDR3 DNA reads TGTGCCAGCACCCCAGGGCAACCGTACAATGAGCAGTTCTTC.

The chain's CDR3 is CASRQGALYGYTF. The CDR3 nucleotides are TGTGCCAGCCGACAGGGGGCTCTCTATGGCTACACCTTC. The chain has TRBV28 and TRBJ1-2; 10 bases are a match to TRBD1. Germline CDR1 is MDHEN and CDR2 is SYDVKM. This CDR3 is 13 amino acids long. V lost 8 bases, J lost 4 bases, and 4 bases stayed unmatched.

V gene TRBV6-6 combines with J gene TRBJ2-7; TRBD2 matches at 8 bases. The CDR3 sequence is 15 residues long. The V gene's germline CDR1 is MNHNY and CDR2 SVGAGI (reference sequence). The V segment lost 2 bases and the J segment 4 bases; nucleotides outside the gene matches: 7. Here the CDR3 reads CASSYPSGGGYEQYF. CDR3 nucleotides: TGTGCCAGCAGTTACCCGAGCGGGGGTGGGTACGAGCAGTACTTC.

The gene calls are TRBV4-1 and TRBJ2-1, with 9 positions matching TRBD2. Germline-derived CDR1 and CDR2 are MGHRA and YSYEKL. J was trimmed by 2 bases and V by 2 bases; bases with no gene match: 7. The CDR3 is 17 residues long. In nucleotides, the CDR3 is TGCGCCAGCAGCCAACCCCTTAGCGGGAGTACCTACAATGAGCAGTTCTTC. Protein sequence: CASSQPLSGSTYNEQFF.

The V gene is TRBV30, the J gene TRBJ1-5; weak D call: TRBD1 (5 bases). This CDR3 is built from 13 residues. V lost 3 bases, J lost 5 bases, and 11 bases lay in between. Germline lookup yields CDR1 GTSNPN and CDR2 SVGIG (reference sequence). The CDR3 bases are TGTGCCTGGAGCAAAGGGGAAGATCAGCCCCAGCATTTT. Protein product: CAWSKGEDQPQHF.

The V call is TRBV11-3, the J call TRBJ2-7; 9 bases match TRBD1. Losses at the gene ends were 5 bases for V and 0 bases for J; bases not matched to a gene: 5. The CDR3 runs 15 residues. The germline V gene has CDR1 SGHNT and CDR2 YENEEA. Here the CDR3 reads CASSLGQGTSYEQYF. The CDR3 nucleotides read TGTGCCAGCAGCCTGGGACAGGGAACCTCCTACGAGCAGTACTTC.

This sequence joins TRBV18 and TRBJ1-2, with D possibly being TRBD1 (6 bases). The V gene's germline CDR1 is KGHSH and CDR2 LQKENI. The CDR3 is 13 residues long. Trimming left V 2 bases short and J 8 bases short, with 12 bases between. CDR3 in DNA: TGTGCCAGCTCACCAGGTACAGGGAGCGGCTACACCTTC. Residues: CASSPGTGSGYTF. Based on the CDR3 plus reference TRBV18 and TRBJ1-2, the full variable domain is NAGVMQNPRHLVRRRGQEARLRCSPMKGHSHVYWYRQLPEEGLKFMVYLQKENIIDESGMPKERFSAEFPKEGPSILRIQQVVRGDSAAYFCASSPGTGSGYTFGSGTRLTVV.

This clone was picked up a small number of times. V and J are TRBV2 and TRBJ1-1, with D tentatively TRBD1 (5 bases). V was clipped by 6 bases and J by 1 base, with 15 bases between them. The CDR3 length is 15 residues. CDR1 is SNHLY and CDR2 is FYNNEI in the germline V gene. The CDR3 is CASRRKMGGNTEAFF. CDR3 DNA: TGTGCCAGCAGACGAAAGATGGGGGGGAACACTGAAGCTTTCTTT.

The J gene is TRBJ2-3, the V gene TRBV9, with TRBD2 matching 15 bases. Trimming took 3 bases from V and 0 from J; bases not matched to a gene: 5. Looked up from germline, CDR1 is SGDLS and CDR2 is YYNGEE. This CDR3 region has 18 residues. CDR3 coding DNA: TGTGCCAGCAGCGCCCCCGGGACTAGCGGGGGGAGCACAGATACGCAGTATTTT. It codes for CASSAPGTSGGSTDTQYF.

This sequence joins TRBV6-4 and TRBJ1-5; tentative D call: TRBD1 (6 bases). CDR3 length equals 15 residues. The V and J ends lost 6 bases and 6 bases respectively, with 18 bases between them. In germline, CDR1 is MRHNA, CDR2 SNTAGT. The CDR3 DNA follows: TGTGCCAGCAGCCCCCGACAGGCTCCGGGTCAGCCCCAGCATTTT. Its translation is CASSPRQAPGQPQHF.

This chain uses TRBV4-3 with TRBJ2-7; 8 bases fit TRBD1. Germline values: CDR1 LGHNA, CDR2 YSLEER. The CDR3 loop spans 16 amino acids. V was clipped by 0 bases and J by 2 bases; unmatched bases: 6. CDR3 in amino acids: CASSQDRTGTPYEQYF. CDR3 nucleotides: TGCGCCAGCAGCCAAGACCGGACAGGGACCCCCTACGAGCAGTACTTC.

The CDR3, as DNA: TGTGCCAGCGGAAAACAGGGGGCGCTTGACTATGGCTACACCTTC. It yields the protein CASGKQGALDYGYTF. The V call is TRBV27, the J call TRBJ1-2; 9 positions match TRBD1. The V and J ends lost 8 bases and 3 bases, in that order; junction bases with no gene match: 10. The germline CDR1 and CDR2 sequences are MNHEY and SMNVEV (reference sequence). The CDR3 length is 15 residues.

This chain joins TRBV10-3 and TRBJ2-5; TRBD2 might be the D (7 bases). CDR3 length: 18 amino acids. Deletions cut 3 bases from V and 2 bases from J, with 22 bases between. Germline V CDR1 and CDR2: ENHRY, SYGVKD. The CDR3 loop reads CAISDPAGRGSTQETQYF. CDR3 sequence (DNA): TGTGCCATCAGTGACCCCGCAGGGAGGGGGAGCACACAAGAGACCCAGTACTTC.